Presented here are 30 T cell receptor beta chains from one specimen sequenced in a study of T-cell reconstitution after alpha-beta-depleted transplantation in children. Preparation of the TCRbeta library involved a method that used unique molecular identifiers. TCRdb called the PCR reads again in MiXCR, with one record for every CDR3 protein. The table records 450,000 to 550,000 distinct CDR3 sequences, roughly 11% of them present only once. This material consisted of PBMCs, mostly from graft donor cells, taken 180 days after TCRalphabeta/CD19-depleted stem cell transplant. These receptors came from a female patient aged 2-9 years who had a stem cell transplant for aplastic anemia, so the T cells may come from the graft donor.

This clonotype was seen ten or more times. J is TRBJ2-5 and V is TRBV20-1; D may be TRBD2 (5 bases). The CDR3 loop spans 12 amino acids. Trimming pared 6 bases from V and 2 bases from J, leaving 10 bases between. The germline V gene encodes CDR1 DFQATT and CDR2 SNEGSKA (reference sequence). CDR3: CSAPPGQETQYF. For the CDR3, the DNA is TGCAGTGCCCCCCCGGGACAAGAGACCCAGTACTTC.

This clonotype has more than one count but fewer than ten. The chain is built from TRBV12-3 or TRBV12-4 and TRBJ1-1; TRBD1 is a possible D gene (5 bases). The CDR3 runs to 14 residues. Trimming left V 2 bases short and J 3 bases short, with 10 bases between. CDR3 sequence reads: CASSLKGMYTEAFF. The CDR3 DNA reads TGTGCCAGCAGTTTAAAGGGGATGTACACTGAAGCTTTCTTT.

The chain couples TRBV4-3 to TRBJ2-7; 7 bases match TRBD2. This CDR3 has 16 amino acids. V was pared by 2 bases and J by 1 base, with 8 bases of the junction left unmatched. Germline V CDR1 and CDR2: LGHNA, YSLEER. The CDR3: CASSQFFLADSYEQYF. CDR3 coding DNA: TGCGCCAGCAGCCAATTCTTCCTAGCGGATTCCTACGAGCAGTACTTC.

V is TRBV20-1 and J is TRBJ2-1, with TRBD2 matching over 7 bases. The CDR3 sequence is 13 residues long. Trimming removed 0 bases from V and 9 bases from J; junction bases left unmatched: 5. Germline lookup yields CDR1 DFQATT and CDR2 SNEGSKA (reference sequence). CDR3 residues: CSARDLGGGEQFF. In nucleotides, the CDR3 is TGCAGTGCTAGAGATCTGGGGGGGGGTGAGCAGTTCTTC.

The V call is TRBV24-1, the J call TRBJ2-3, with TRBD2 identical over 7 bases. In germline, CDR1 is KGHDR, CDR2 SFDVKD. The CDR3 has 12 amino acids. V shed 5 bases and J 6 bases; nucleotides not matched to a gene: 1. CDR3 in amino acids: CATSVRGDTQYF. The CDR3 DNA is TGTGCCACCAGTGTGCGGGGGGATACGCAGTATTTT.

This clonotype was counted only a few times. The rearrangement uses TRBV7-2 and TRBJ2-7; the match to TRBD1 covers 7 bases. Per germline, CDR1 SGHTA and CDR2 FQGNSA. The CDR3 has 15 amino acids. J was trimmed by 3 bases and V by 5 bases; bases with no gene match: 10. Here the CDR3 DNA reads TGTGCCAGCAGCCCCGTCGACAGGGCCGTCTACGAGCAGTACTTC. Its protein product is CASSPVDRAVYEQYF.

The rearrangement links TRBV7-8 to TRBJ2-3, with unresolved D. This CDR3 has 14 residues. Germline V gene lookup returns CDR1 SGHVS and CDR2 FQNEAQ. V shed 3 bases and J shed 3 bases, with 10 bases lying between them. CDR3 nucleotides: TGTGCCAGCAGCTTGGTAATGGGGACAGATACGCAGTATTTT. Amino acids: CASSLVMGTDTQYF.

This clonotype has a count of ten or more. The J gene is TRBJ1-6, the V gene TRBV28, with D possibly matching TRBD1 (5 bases). Germline V gene data show CDR1 as MDHEN and CDR2 as SYDVKM. The CDR3 sequence is 15 residues long. Trimming removed 1 base at V and 9 bases at J, with 13 bases between. This CDR3 is CASSLSGRRASPLHF. The CDR3 region has the DNA TGTGCCAGCAGTTTATCAGGGCGGCGGGCTTCACCCCTCCACTTT. The full variable domain, its missing parts supplied by reference TRBV28 and TRBJ1-6, is DVKVTQSSRYLVKRTGEKVFLECVQDMDHENMFWYRQDPGLGLRLIYFSYDVKMKEKGDIPEGYSVSREKKERFSLILESASTNQTSMYLCASSLSGRRASPLHFGNGTRLTVT.

Regarding this clonotype: One end of the junction fails to match germline, which may point to a read error. The rearrangement joins TRBV2 to TRBJ2-6, with D perhaps TRBD1 or TRBD2 (6 bases each). CDR3 length: 17 residues. In germline, CDR1 is SNHLY, CDR2 FYNNEI. CDR3 sequence: CASTQRGVFSGANLLTF. The DNA of the CDR3 is TGTGCCAGCACCCAAAGGGGGGTCTTCTCTGGGGCCAACCTCCTGACTTTC.

The table lists this clonotype with many counts. V usage is TRBV10-3 and J usage is TRBJ2-7, with 7 bases lining up with TRBD2. J lost 0 bases, V lost 7 bases, and 9 bases had no gene match. Germline values: CDR1 ENHRY, CDR2 SYGVKD. CDR3 length: 15 amino acids. The CDR3 DNA follows: TGTGCCATCATGGGAGGGGACCTCCTCTCCTACGAGCAGTACTTC. Amino acids: CAIMGGDLLSYEQYF.

The chain has TRBV7-2 and TRBJ2-3; D uncertain. This CDR3 comprises 12 residues. V shed 1 base and J shed 8 bases, with 7 bases lying between them. Germline V gene sequence: CDR1 SGHTA, CDR2 FQGNSA. CDR3 sequence reads: CASSLVWGTQYF. The CDR3 region has the DNA TGTGCCAGCAGCTTAGTGTGGGGTACGCAGTATTTT.

This clonotype was observed a handful of times. The chain is built from TRBV24-1 and TRBJ1-2; D gene uncertain. CDR1 and CDR2 from the germline V gene are KGHDR and SFDVKD. This CDR3 is built from 15 residues. The V gene lost 3 bases and the J gene lost 5 bases, with 15 bases spanning the gap. The CDR3 here is CATSDPGGSGYGYTF. The CDR3 DNA follows: TGTGCCACCAGTGATCCCGGTGGGTCTGGATATGGCTACACCTTC.

This clonotype was observed a few times. This sequence joins TRBV15 and TRBJ1-5; TRBD1 agrees at 10 bases. The germline V gene has CDR1 LNHNV and CDR2 YYDKDF (reference sequence). J lost 3 bases, V lost 3 bases, and 2 bases had no gene match. The CDR3 runs 15 residues. The CDR3 bases are TGTGCCACCAGCAGTGGGACAGGGGACAATCAGCCCCAGCATTTT. Its translation: CATSSGTGDNQPQHF.

This clonotype has just a few counts. The chain has TRBV20-1 and TRBJ2-1, with D tentatively TRBD1 or TRBD2 (5 bases each). V was trimmed by 4 bases and J by 11 bases, leaving 18 bases between them. This CDR3 comprises 13 residues. Germline assignment: CDR1 DFQATT and CDR2 SNEGSKA (reference sequence). The CDR3: CSATGPFDGKQFF. CDR3 nucleotide sequence: TGCAGTGCTACGGGACCTTTCGACGGGAAGCAGTTCTTC.

This clonotype has at least ten counts. The chain employs TRBV27 and TRBJ2-2; possible D gene TRBD1, 6 bases. Germline-derived CDR1 and CDR2 are MNHEY and SMNVEV (reference sequence). The V end was cut by 4 bases, the J end by 1 base, with 10 bases between. The CDR3 totals 15 residues. The DNA for the CDR3 is TGTGCCAGCAGTTATCAGGGGCGGAACACCGGGGAGCTGTTTTTT. This gives the protein CASSYQGRNTGELFF.

This clonotype was counted between two and nine times. The chain has TRBV11-2 and TRBJ2-5, with D unresolved. Looked up from germline, CDR1 is SGHAT and CDR2 is FQNNGV. CDR3 length equals 12 residues. The ends were cut back, 5 bases at V and 9 bases at J, with 13 bases in the middle. Here the CDR3 reads CASSHSERPQYF. The CDR3 DNA reads as TGTGCCAGCAGCCATTCCGAGCGACCCCAGTACTTC.

This clonotype was seen repeatedly, ten times or more. The chain's CDR3 is CASSQELLAVLSYNEQFF. CDR3 coding DNA: TGCGCCAGCAGCCAAGAGTTATTAGCGGTCCTATCCTACAATGAGCAGTTCTTC. V gene TRBV4-3 combines with J gene TRBJ2-1; D may be TRBD2 (6 bases). Germline V lookup: CDR1 LGHNA, CDR2 YSLEER. V lost 0 bases and J lost 1, with 16 bases in between. CDR3 size: 18 residues.

This clonotype was recorded many times. V and J are TRBV29-1 and TRBJ1-2; tentatively, D is TRBD1 (5 bases). Trimming shortened V by 3 bases and J by 8 bases, and 19 bases separated the two germline ends. Per germline, CDR1 SQVTM and CDR2 ANQGSEA. The CDR3 has 14 amino acids. The CDR3 reads CSVDSAGREKGYTF. For the CDR3, the DNA is TGCAGCGTTGATTCTGCAGGGAGGGAAAAAGGCTACACCTTC.

The chain employs TRBV10-3 and TRBJ2-1; 7 bases line up with TRBD1. Losses at the gene ends were 3 bases for V and 10 bases for J; bases not matched to a gene: 6. From germline, CDR1 is ENHRY and CDR2 SYGVKD. The CDR3 length is 13 residues. The CDR3 sequence is CAISDLGTVEQFF. The CDR3 DNA sequence: TGTGCCATCAGTGACCTTGGGACAGTGGAGCAGTTCTTC.

This clonotype appeared a few times. This chain joins TRBV27 and TRBJ1-1, with D maybe TRBD1 (6 bases). The CDR3 sequence is 14 residues long. With 2 bases removed from V and 11 bases from J, the gap between germline ends came to 18 bases. Germline CDR1 and CDR2: MNHEY and SMNVEV (reference sequence). Here the CDR3 DNA reads TGTGCCAGCAGTTTAAGGGGCAGCCCGAGGGGGGCTTTCTTT. It encodes CASSLRGSPRGAFF.

This sequence joins TRBV20-1 and TRBJ1-2, with 7 positions matching TRBD1. CDR1 is DFQATT, CDR2 SNEGSKA, per germline (reference sequence). After removal of 5 bases from V and 0 bases from J, the junction contained 3 bases not matched to a gene. The CDR3 is 13 residues long. For the CDR3, the DNA is TGCAGTGCTCGGGACAGCACTAACTATGGCTACACCTTC. Translated, it gives CSARDSTNYGYTF.

The chain couples TRBV24-1 to TRBJ2-5; a weak D match, TRBD1 (6 bases). Deletions cut 0 bases from V and 1 base from J, with 14 bases between. Germline CDR1 reads KGHDR; CDR2 reads SFDVKD. The CDR3 contains 17 residues. The CDR3 reads CATSDLKQGYLQETQYF. In DNA, the CDR3 is TGTGCCACCAGTGATTTGAAGCAGGGGTACCTCCAAGAGACCCAGTACTTC.

The J gene is TRBJ2-5, the V gene TRBV11-1; tentative D call: TRBD2 (6 bases). Trimming left V 5 bases short and J 4 bases short, with 11 bases between. The germline V gene encodes CDR1 SGHAT and CDR2 FQDESV (reference sequence). The CDR3 length is 13 residues. The CDR3 is CASSRRGRETQYF. The CDR3 bases are TGTGCCAGCAGCAGACGGGGGAGAGAGACCCAGTACTTC.

This clonotype was counted ten times or more. The rearrangement uses TRBV6-2 or TRBV6-3 and TRBJ2-1; 8 bases are shared with TRBD2. CDR1 and CDR2 from the germline V gene are MNHEY and SVGEGT. The CDR3 is 15 amino acids. V was clipped by 0 bases and J by 7 bases; unmatched bases: 5. This chain's CDR3 is CASSYSGLGFNEQFF. The CDR3 region has the DNA TGTGCCAGCAGTTACTCGGGACTAGGTTTTAATGAGCAGTTCTTC.

This clonotype was recorded at least ten times. V is TRBV20-1 and J is TRBJ2-3, with D hard to call. The V and J ends lost 1 base and 3 bases respectively, with 8 bases between them. From germline, CDR1 is DFQATT and CDR2 SNEGSKA (reference sequence). The CDR3 contains 13 residues. CDR3 DNA: TGCAGTGCTAGAGGGTTTAAGACAGATACGCAGTATTTT. This sequence encodes CSARGFKTDTQYF.

This clonotype was observed a handful of times. The chain employs TRBV20-1 and TRBJ2-1, with a tentative D call TRBD2 (5 bases). The CDR3 totals 11 residues. V shed 6 bases and J shed 9 bases, with 12 bases lying between them. Germline lookup yields CDR1 DFQATT and CDR2 SNEGSKA (reference sequence). CDR3 residues: CSATRAGEQFF. The DNA of the CDR3 is TGCAGTGCAACTAGGGCGGGTGAGCAGTTCTTC.

The V gene is TRBV4-3, the J gene TRBJ2-1, with TRBD1 identical over 7 bases. This CDR3 spans 14 amino acids. The germline CDR1 and CDR2 sequences are LGHNA and YSLEER. V was pared by 4 bases and J by 9 bases, with 9 bases of the junction left unmatched. In DNA form, the CDR3 reads TGCGCCAGCAGCCCTGGACAGGTGGATGGTGAGCAGTTCTTC. It codes for CASSPGQVDGEQFF.

This clonotype has just a few counts. V is TRBV7-2 and J is TRBJ2-7; 8 bases match TRBD1. The junction had 6 bases not matched to a gene; V was cut back by 0 bases and J by 5 bases. The CDR3 is 15 residues long. Germline CDR1 and CDR2: SGHTA and FQGNSA. The CDR3 coding sequence is TGTGCCAGCAGCTTAGCCCGGACAGGGACCCACGAGCAGTACTTC. It specifies CASSLARTGTHEQYF. Full variable domain (rest looked up from reference TRBV7-2 and TRBJ2-7): GAGVSQSPSNKVTEKGKDVELRCDPISGHTALYWYRQSLGQGLEFLIYFQGNSAPDKSGLPSDRFSAERTGGSVSTLTIQRTQQEDSAVYLCASSLARTGTHEQYFGPGTRLTVT.

The chain has TRBV12-3 or TRBV12-4 and TRBJ1-5; D is unclear. This CDR3 comprises 13 residues. The germline V and J ends were trimmed by 5 bases and 0 bases, with 5 bases remaining between them. CDR3: CASSKHSNQPQHF. The CDR3 DNA follows: TGTGCCAGCAGTAAGCATAGCAATCAGCCCCAGCATTTT.

Ten or more counts support this clonotype. This sequence joins TRBV20-1 and TRBJ1-5, with a possible D match to TRBD1 (6 bases). The germline gives CDR1 DFQATT, CDR2 SNEGSKA (reference sequence). The CDR3 totals 13 residues. V was shortened by 3 bases and J by 6 bases, with 12 bases between the two germline ends. The CDR3 loop reads CSARRQTGQPQHF. CDR3 coding DNA: TGCAGTGCTAGGCGACAGACAGGTCAGCCCCAGCATTTT.